These T cell receptor beta chains were read from a single sample in a study of CD8 T cells in ankylosing spondylitis. TCRdb reprocessed the 5' RACE reads with MiXCR, giving one entry per CDR3 protein. The data hold roughly 7,300 distinct CDR3 sequences, with approximately 7.7% observed a single time. The source material was blood, either unsorted or a sorted T cell fraction (not recorded which). These receptors were taken from a male donor with ankylosing spondylitis or in good health (not recorded which). Each CDR3 is given with its conserved first and last residue. The order of the fields is V gene, J gene, clone size, D gene, CDR3 DNA, CDR3 protein. The D gene is left open where the match is weak. Size tells how often a clone was seen (once, few, many) or the class of an expanded clone, and some rows leave it out.

V: TRBV9
J: TRBJ1-3
size: medium-sized
D: NA
DNA: TGTGCCAGCAGCGTAGGACAGAGTGGAAACACCATATATTTT
CDR3: CASSVGQSGNTIYF

V: TRBV9
J: TRBJ2-1
size: large
D: TRBD2
DNA: TGTGCCAGCAGCACGCCGAGGGCGGGAGGGTACAATGAGCAGTTCTTC
CDR3: CASSTPRAGGYNEQFF

V: TRBV9
J: TRBJ2-3
size: few
D: NA
DNA: TGTGCCAGCAGCGATTCAGGGGGGTACACAGATACGCAGTATTTT
CDR3: CASSDSGGYTDTQYF

V: TRBV9
J: TRBJ2-1
size: many
D: TRBD2
DNA: TGTGCCAGCAGCGTAGGTAGCGGGACGTCCAATGAGCAGTTCTTC
CDR3: CASSVGSGTSNEQFF

V: TRBV9
J: TRBJ2-2
size: many
D: NA
DNA: TGTGCCAGCAGCGTAGGTAGTAGCTGGAACACCGGGGAGCTGTTTTTT
CDR3: CASSVGSSWNTGELFF

V: TRBV9
J: TRBJ2-2
size: many
D: TRBD1
DNA: TGTGCCAGCAGCGGGCTTAGGGGGCGCGGGAACACCGGGGAGCTGTTTTTT
CDR3: CASSGLRGRGNTGELFF

V: TRBV9
J: TRBJ1-2
size: many
D: NA
DNA: TGTGCCAGCAGCCCTTTAGAAATGGCCTATGGCTACACCTTC
CDR3: CASSPLEMAYGYTF

V: TRBV9
J: TRBJ1-3
size: medium-sized
D: TRBD1
DNA: TGTGCCAGCAGCCCAGGGGGAACTGGAAACACCATATATTTT
CDR3: CASSPGGTGNTIYF

V: TRBV9
J: TRBJ2-1
size: many
D: TRBD2
DNA: TGTGCCAGCAATAGCGGGGGTCAAGGGAATGAGCAGTTCTTC
CDR3: CASNSGGQGNEQFF

V: TRBV9
J: TRBJ1-4
size: few
D: TRBD1
DNA: TGTGCCAGCAGCGCCGGGACAGGGGATGAAAAACTGTTTTTT
CDR3: CASSAGTGDEKLFF

V: TRBV9
J: TRBJ2-1
size: few
D: TRBD2
DNA: TGTGCCAGCAGCGTAGCACTAGCGGGGTCCTACAATGAGCAGTTCTTC
CDR3: CASSVALAGSYNEQFF

V: TRBV9
J: TRBJ1-5
size: NA
D: NA
DNA: TGTGCCAGCAGCGCCACCACAGGCGCCAATCAGCCCCAGCATTTT
CDR3: CASSATTGANQPQHF

V: TRBV15
J: TRBJ2-2
size: many
D: NA
DNA: TGTGCCACCCCCGGGGAGCTGTTTTTT
CDR3: CATPGELFF

V: TRBV9
J: TRBJ2-1
size: NA
D: TRBD1
DNA: TGTGCCAGCAGCTCGACCGGGACAGGGGGCTTGGATGAGCAGTTCTTC
CDR3: CASSSTGTGGLDEQFF

V: TRBV9
J: TRBJ1-3
size: few
D: NA
DNA: TGTGCCAGCAGCGAGGGGGGGTATGGAAACACCATATATTTT
CDR3: CASSEGGYGNTIYF

V: TRBV9
J: TRBJ2-3
size: medium-sized
D: NA
DNA: TGTGCCAGCACCCCGGGGGGCACCACAGATACGCAGTATTTT
CDR3: CASTPGGTTDTQYF

V: TRBV9
J: TRBJ1-1
size: medium-sized
D: NA
DNA: TGTGCCAGCAGCGTTTCGGAGAACACTGAAGCTTTCTTT
CDR3: CASSVSENTEAFF

V: TRBV9
J: TRBJ1-6
size: medium-sized
D: TRBD1
DNA: TGTGCCAGCAGCGCCGGGACAGTTTATAATTCACCCCTCCACTTT
CDR3: CASSAGTVYNSPLHF

V: TRBV9
J: TRBJ2-1
size: many
D: TRBD2
DNA: TGTGCCAGCAGCGCTAGCGGGAGACCCTACAATGAGCAGTTCTTC
CDR3: CASSASGRPYNEQFF

V: TRBV9
J: TRBJ2-5
size: NA
D: NA
DNA: TGTGCCAGCAGCTCCGCCGGGCGGTTCCAAGAGACCGAGTACTTC
CDR3: CASSSAGRFQETEYF

V: TRBV9
J: TRBJ2-5
size: many
D: NA
DNA: TGTGCCAGCAGCGCCCTCTCCGCGGCGGGACAAGAGACCCAGTACTTC
CDR3: CASSALSAAGQETQYF

V: TRBV9
J: TRBJ1-2
size: many
D: TRBD1
DNA: TGTGCCAGCAGTCCGGGCCCAGGGGGATCGTATGGCTACACCTTC
CDR3: CASSPGPGGSYGYTF

V: TRBV9
J: TRBJ1-5
size: many
D: NA
DNA: TGTGCCAGCAGCGTAGCGGGCAATCAGCCCCAGCATTTT
CDR3: CASSVAGNQPQHF

V: TRBV9
J: TRBJ2-2
size: medium-sized
D: NA
DNA: TGTGCCAGCAGCGTGAGAGTAGACAGGAGCACCGGGGAGCTGTTTTTT
CDR3: CASSVRVDRSTGELFF

V: TRBV9
J: TRBJ1-2
size: medium-sized
D: NA
DNA: TGTGCCAGCAGCGCCCTTTATGGCTACACCTTC
CDR3: CASSALYGYTF

V: TRBV9
J: TRBJ1-5
size: NA
D: NA
DNA: TGTGCCAGCAGCGTAGACGGTCGGAATCAGCCCCAGCATTTT
CDR3: CASSVDGRNQPQHF

V: TRBV9
J: TRBJ1-5
size: many
D: NA
DNA: TGTGCCAGCAGCGCCTCCGGGGCCAAGAATCAGCCCCAGCATTTT
CDR3: CASSASGAKNQPQHF